The clone carrying this T cell receptor (beta chain) was detected ten times or more. No antigen is known for it. These data originate in a study of T cells in Graves' hyperthyroidism and ophthalmopathy. Study findings and constraints: Ophthalmopathy, which appeared later, was predicted by the model a median around 6 months before onset. In blood, most of the thyroid clonotypes expanded above 0.001 were also present.

Trimming at V came to 8 bases and at J to 5 bases, leaving 6 bases not matched to a gene. The length of the CDR3 is 13 residues. Germline V CDR1 and CDR2: SGHVS, FQNEAQ. The source material, RNA transcripts, was used to amplify TCR beta CDR3 regions. The TCR CDR3 was amplified in a first-round RT-PCR using the HTBI primer set. TCRdb re-analysed the multiplex PCR reads in MiXCR, keeping a single row per CDR3 protein. The table lists around 100,000 distinct CDR3 sequences, roughly 47% of them singletons. The J gene is TRBJ2-7, the V gene TRBV7-8; 10 bases line up with TRBD2. The material sequenced was blood. The sequence was collected from a man between 35 and 55 years old with Graves' hyperthyroidism. The CDR3 spells CASGSGRVNEQYF. CDR3 coding DNA: TGTGCCAGCGGAAGCGGGAGGGTAAACGAGCAGTACTTC.